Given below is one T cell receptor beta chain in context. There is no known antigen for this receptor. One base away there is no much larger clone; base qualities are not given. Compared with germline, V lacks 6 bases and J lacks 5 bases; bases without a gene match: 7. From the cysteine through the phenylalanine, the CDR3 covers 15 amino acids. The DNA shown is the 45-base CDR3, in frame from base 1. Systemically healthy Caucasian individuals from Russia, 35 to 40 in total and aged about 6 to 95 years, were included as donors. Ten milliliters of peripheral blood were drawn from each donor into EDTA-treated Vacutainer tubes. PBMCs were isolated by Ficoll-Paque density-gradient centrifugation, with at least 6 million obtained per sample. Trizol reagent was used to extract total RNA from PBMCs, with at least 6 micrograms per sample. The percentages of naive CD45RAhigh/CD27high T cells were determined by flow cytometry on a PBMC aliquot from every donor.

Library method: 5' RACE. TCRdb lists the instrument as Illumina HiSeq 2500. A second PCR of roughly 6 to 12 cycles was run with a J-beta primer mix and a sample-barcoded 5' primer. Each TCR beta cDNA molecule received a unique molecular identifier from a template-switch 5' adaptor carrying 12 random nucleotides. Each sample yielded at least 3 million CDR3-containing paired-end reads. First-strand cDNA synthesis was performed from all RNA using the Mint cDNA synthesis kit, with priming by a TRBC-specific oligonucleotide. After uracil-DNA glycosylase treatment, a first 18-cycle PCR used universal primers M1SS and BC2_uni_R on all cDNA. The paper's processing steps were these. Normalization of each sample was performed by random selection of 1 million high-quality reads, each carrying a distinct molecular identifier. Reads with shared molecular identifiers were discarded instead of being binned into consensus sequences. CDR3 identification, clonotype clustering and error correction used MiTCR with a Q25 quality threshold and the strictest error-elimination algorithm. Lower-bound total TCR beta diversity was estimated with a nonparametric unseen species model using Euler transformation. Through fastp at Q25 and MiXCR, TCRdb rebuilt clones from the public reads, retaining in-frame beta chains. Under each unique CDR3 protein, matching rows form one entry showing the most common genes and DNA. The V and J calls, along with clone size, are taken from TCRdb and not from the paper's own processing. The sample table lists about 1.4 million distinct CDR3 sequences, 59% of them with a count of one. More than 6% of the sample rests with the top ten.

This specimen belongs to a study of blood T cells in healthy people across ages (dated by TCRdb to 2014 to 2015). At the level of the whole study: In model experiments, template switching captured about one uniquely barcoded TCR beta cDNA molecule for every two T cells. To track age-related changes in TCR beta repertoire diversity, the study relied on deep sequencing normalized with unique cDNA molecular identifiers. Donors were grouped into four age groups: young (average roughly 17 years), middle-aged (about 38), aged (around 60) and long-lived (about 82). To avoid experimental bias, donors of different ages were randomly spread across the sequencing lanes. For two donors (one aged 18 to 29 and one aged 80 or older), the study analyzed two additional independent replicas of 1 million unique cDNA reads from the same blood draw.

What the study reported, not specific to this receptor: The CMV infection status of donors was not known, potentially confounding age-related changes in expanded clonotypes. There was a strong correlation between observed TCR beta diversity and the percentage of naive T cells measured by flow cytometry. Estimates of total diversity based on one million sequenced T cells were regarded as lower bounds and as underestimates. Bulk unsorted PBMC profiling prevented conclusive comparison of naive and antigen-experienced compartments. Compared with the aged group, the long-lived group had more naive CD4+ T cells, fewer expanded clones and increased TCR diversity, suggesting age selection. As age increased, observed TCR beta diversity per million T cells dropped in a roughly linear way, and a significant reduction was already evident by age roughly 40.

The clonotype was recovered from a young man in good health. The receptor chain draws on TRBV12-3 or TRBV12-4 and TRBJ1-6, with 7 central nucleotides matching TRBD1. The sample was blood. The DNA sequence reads TGTGCCAGCAGAGCCGGGACAGAGAATAATTCACCCCTCCACTTT. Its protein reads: CASRAGTENNSPLHF.